The TCR beta chain under discussion was sequenced for a study of blood T cell repertoires in COVID-19. In the study overall: COVID-19 samples, acute and convalescent, were from the United States, Italy and Spain. PBMCs, B-cell-depleted T cells, or T cells were the source of the cDNA or gDNA that made up the material.

Per the authors' pipeline: From reference gene primer amplification, estimates of nucleated cell counts were derived. The method was immunoSEQ multiplex PCR; TCRdb's version includes in-frame clones alone and lacks a portion of them. That table supplies the V and J calls and clone size; D and trimming were determined from the DNA. In the table there are about 82,000 clones, roughly 80% of which are singletons. The V and J ends lost 5 bases and 2 bases respectively, with 17 bases between them. Germline CDR1 reads SGDLS; CDR2 reads YYNGEE. The CDR3 runs to 15 residues. The rearrangement links TRBV9 to TRBJ2-7, with a tentative D call TRBD2 (6 bases). This clonotype was sampled from a woman aged 40 to 50 with active or convalescent COVID-19. The sequencing sample was made of peripheral blood. CDR3 DNA: TGTGCCAGCAGTCTGAGCGTGGGGGGAGCCTACGAGCAGTACTTC. It yields the protein CASSLSVGGAYEQYF.